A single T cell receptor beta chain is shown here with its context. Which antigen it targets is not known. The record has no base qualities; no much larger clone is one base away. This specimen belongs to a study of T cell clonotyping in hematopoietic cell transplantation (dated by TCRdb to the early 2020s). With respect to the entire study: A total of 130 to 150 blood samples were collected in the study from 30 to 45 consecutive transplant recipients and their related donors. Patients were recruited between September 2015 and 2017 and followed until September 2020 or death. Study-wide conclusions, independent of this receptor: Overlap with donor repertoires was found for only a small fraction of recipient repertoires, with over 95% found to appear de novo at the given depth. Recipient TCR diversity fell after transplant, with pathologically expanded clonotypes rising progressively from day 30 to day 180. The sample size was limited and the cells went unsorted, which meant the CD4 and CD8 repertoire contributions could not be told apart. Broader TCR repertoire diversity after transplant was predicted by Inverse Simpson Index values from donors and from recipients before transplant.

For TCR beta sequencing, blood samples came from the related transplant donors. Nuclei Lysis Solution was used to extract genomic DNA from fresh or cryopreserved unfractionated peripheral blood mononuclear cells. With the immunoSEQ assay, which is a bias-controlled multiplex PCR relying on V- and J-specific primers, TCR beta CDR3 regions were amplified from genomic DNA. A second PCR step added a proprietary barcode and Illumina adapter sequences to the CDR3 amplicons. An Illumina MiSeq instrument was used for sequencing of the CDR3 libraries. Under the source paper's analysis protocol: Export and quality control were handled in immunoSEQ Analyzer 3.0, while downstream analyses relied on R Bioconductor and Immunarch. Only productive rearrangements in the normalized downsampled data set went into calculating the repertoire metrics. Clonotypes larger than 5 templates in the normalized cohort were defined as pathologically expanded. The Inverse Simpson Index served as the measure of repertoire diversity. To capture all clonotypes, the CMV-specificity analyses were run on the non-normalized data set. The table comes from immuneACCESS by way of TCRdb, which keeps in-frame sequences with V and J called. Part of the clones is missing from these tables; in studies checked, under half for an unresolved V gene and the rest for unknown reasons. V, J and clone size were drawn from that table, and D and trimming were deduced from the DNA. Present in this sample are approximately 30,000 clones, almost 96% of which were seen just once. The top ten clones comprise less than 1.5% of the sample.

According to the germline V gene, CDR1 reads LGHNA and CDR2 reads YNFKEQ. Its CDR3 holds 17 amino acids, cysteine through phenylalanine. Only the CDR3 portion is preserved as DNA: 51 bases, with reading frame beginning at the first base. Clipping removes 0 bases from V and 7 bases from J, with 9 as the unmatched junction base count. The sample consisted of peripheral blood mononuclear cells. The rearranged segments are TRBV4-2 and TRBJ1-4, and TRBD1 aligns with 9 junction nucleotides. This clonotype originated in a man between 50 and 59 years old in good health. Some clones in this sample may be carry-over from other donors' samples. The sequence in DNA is TGTGCCAGCAGCCAAGAAGGGACAGGGCTCGTGGGTGAAAAACTGTTTTTT. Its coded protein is CASSQEGTGLVGEKLFF.